This T cell receptor (beta chain) was recorded in a study of CD8+ T cells in alopecia areata. Study-wide results and limits: Tofacitinib yielded significantly lower scalp clonality and fewer expanded CD8+ clones among the top 100. Scalp specimens additionally yield sequences from normal skin's resident alphabeta T cells.

Treatment denoted: oral pan-JAK inhibitor, 5-10 mg twice daily. With 5 bases removed from V and 0 bases from J, the gap between germline ends came to 9 bases. There are 13 residues in the CDR3. Per germline, CDR1 SQVTM and CDR2 ANQGSEA. In regard to this clone: Its cognate antigen is unknown.

Sequencing templates came from extracted RNA that was reverse transcribed into cDNA. Measured with immunoSEQ multiplex PCR; TCRdb has only the in-frame clones, and not every one. The data show about 180,000 clones, about 47% seen once. V is TRBV29-1 and J is TRBJ2-3; no clear D gene. The TCR comes from a human donor with alopecia areata. Here the sequenced sample was CD8+ T cells sorted from blood, taken around week 53, from a patient treated with tofacitinib. CDR3 nucleotides: TGCAGCGTTAACACGATTAGCACAGATACGCAGTATTTT. This translates into CSVNTISTDTQYF.